The 20 T cell receptor beta chains below were found in one sample sequenced in a study of T cell repertoires in cytomegalovirus infection. Via MiXCR, TCRdb re-called the reads, giving one row per CDR3 protein. The sample holds some 900,000 distinct CDR3 sequences, approximately 32% seen once. No cognate antigen is known for these TCRs. The source material was cultured CD8+ T cells from PBMCs, sampled from culture after CMV antigen stimulation. The receptors derive from a human donor in good health (CMV status not recorded). Some clones in this sample may be carry-over from other donors' samples.

The V gene is TRBV14, the J gene TRBJ2-3, with D perhaps matching TRBD1 or TRBD2 (5 bases each). Per the germline V gene, CDR1 is SGHDN and CDR2 is FVKESK. The CDR3 is made up of 16 amino acids. Trimming removed 0 bases at V and 5 bases at J, with 15 bases between. CDR3 sequence (DNA): TGTGCCAGCAGCCAAGATCGGGGCAGGATGGGAGATACGCAGTATTTT. Encoded protein: CASSQDRGRMGDTQYF.

CDR3 nucleotide sequence: TGTGCCAGCAGCTTGAAGTTCGGACTCCACGTCTACAATGAGCAGTTCTTC. Its translation: CASSLKFGLHVYNEQFF. The genes are TRBV5-6 and TRBJ2-1, with D possibly matching TRBD2 (5 bases). This CDR3 comprises 17 residues. Germline assignment: CDR1 SGHDT and CDR2 YYEEEE. Trimming cost V 1 base and J 3 bases, with 17 bases left between them. Combining the CDR3 with reference TRBV5-6 and TRBJ2-1 gives the whole variable domain DAGVTQSPTHLIKTRGQQVTLRCSPKSGHDTVSWYQQALGQGPQFIFQYYEEEERQRGNFPDRFSGHQFPNYSSELNVNALLLGDSALYLCASSLKFGLHVYNEQFFGPGTRLTVL.

This clonotype was recorded a few times. The chain carries TRBV7-3 and TRBJ2-5, with no clear D. From germline, CDR1 is SGHTA and CDR2 FQGTGA. V lost 5 bases and J lost 3, with 10 bases in between. CDR3 size: 13 residues. CDR3 sequence: CASSLHDKETQYF. CDR3 bases: TGTGCCAGCAGCCTACATGATAAAGAGACCCAGTACTTC.

CDR3 protein: CASSDSPLYTGELFF. The CDR3 bases are TGTGCCAGCAGTGACTCCCCATTATACACCGGGGAGCTGTTTTTT. This chain uses TRBV6-4 with TRBJ2-2; D call uncertain. This CDR3 comprises 15 residues. With 0 bases removed from V and 3 bases from J, the gap between germline ends came to 8 bases. Germline V lookup: CDR1 MRHNA, CDR2 SNTAGT.

The gene calls are TRBV2 and TRBJ1-2, with D tentatively TRBD1 (6 bases). The V and J ends lost 7 bases and 3 bases respectively, with 18 bases between them. CDR1 and CDR2 (germline): SNHLY, FYNNEI. There are 15 residues in the CDR3. The CDR3: CASIPGARPDYGYTF. The DNA of the CDR3 is TGTGCCAGCATTCCGGGGGCCCGGCCAGACTATGGCTACACCTTC.

This clonotype was seen a handful of times. The chain links TRBV6-2 or TRBV6-3 to TRBJ2-1; the D call may be TRBD1 or TRBD2 (5 bases each). Trimming removed 4 bases at V and 8 bases at J, with 18 bases between. The CDR3 runs 15 residues. Per germline, CDR1 MNHEY and CDR2 SVGEGT. CDR3 in DNA: TGTGCCAGCAGTTGGCCCCGGGGCGACGGAGATGAGCAGTTCTTC. Its protein product is CASSWPRGDGDEQFF.

This chain joins TRBV12-3 or TRBV12-4 and TRBJ1-2; 8 bases map to TRBD1. The V gene end was trimmed by 7 bases and the J gene end by 1 base; junction bases not matched to a gene: 11. The CDR3 has 16 residues. The CDR3 DNA sequence: TGTGCCAGCATTCCCCCGACAGGGGAGAATAACTATGGCTACACCTTC. Translating it yields CASIPPTGENNYGYTF.

V gene TRBV7-9 combines with J gene TRBJ2-3; the D gene could be TRBD1 or TRBD2 (5 bases each). Germline CDR1 SEHNR, CDR2 FQNEAQ (reference sequence). V shed 1 base and J shed 6 bases, with 14 bases lying between them. This CDR3 spans 15 amino acids. Here the CDR3 DNA reads TGTGCCAGCAGCTTAGGGGGGTTTGATAGGGATACGCAGTATTTT. Its protein product is CASSLGGFDRDTQYF.

The CDR3 sequence is CASSRQGNSADTQYF. CDR3 in DNA: TGTGCCAGCAGCCGACAGGGTAATTCCGCAGATACGCAGTATTTT. The V call is TRBV7-8, the J call TRBJ2-3, with 7 bases identical to TRBD1. The CDR3 has 15 amino acids. Germline-derived CDR1 and CDR2 are SGHVS and FQNEAQ. Trimming cost V 5 bases and J 4 bases; bases outside gene matches: 9.

This clonotype has just a few counts. The CDR3 reads CASSGRGQSRFNYGYTF. DNA for the CDR3: TGTGCCAGCAGTGGAAGAGGACAGTCGAGGTTTAACTATGGCTACACCTTC. The J gene is TRBJ1-2, the V gene TRBV4-2; weak D call: TRBD1 (6 bases). Trimming removed 6 bases from V and 1 base from J, with 21 bases in between. This CDR3 has 17 amino acids. The germline V gene has CDR1 LGHNA and CDR2 YNFKEQ.

This chain links TRBV4-1 with TRBJ2-5; D may be TRBD1 or TRBD2 (5 bases each). Per the germline V gene, CDR1 is MGHRA and CDR2 is YSYEKL. Trimming removed 0 bases at V and 2 bases at J, with 10 bases between. The CDR3 is 15 residues long. The CDR3 is CASSQDPGGQETQYF. CDR3 in DNA: TGCGCCAGCAGCCAAGACCCTGGGGGTCAAGAGACCCAGTACTTC.

The V and J genes are TRBV27 and TRBJ2-1; the D is unclear. Trimming cost V 6 bases and J 4 bases, with 10 bases left between them. Looked up from germline, CDR1 is MNHEY and CDR2 is SMNVEV (reference sequence). This CDR3 comprises 13 residues. The CDR3 bases are TGTGCCAGCAGGTCTGTCGGGTACAATGAGCAGTTCTTC. Translated, it gives CASRSVGYNEQFF.

The chain is built from TRBV7-8 and TRBJ2-2; D gene uncertain. The CDR3 consists of 15 residues. CDR1 and CDR2 from the germline V gene are SGHVS and FQNEAQ. The V end was cut by 0 bases, the J end by 2 bases, with 7 bases between. CDR3: CASSLAERNTGELFF. Here the CDR3 DNA reads TGTGCCAGCAGCTTAGCTGAGCGTAACACCGGGGAGCTGTTTTTT.

The chain joins TRBV6-6 to TRBJ2-1; 8 bases agree with TRBD1. The CDR3 runs 15 residues. Per germline, CDR1 MNHNY and CDR2 SVGAGI (reference sequence). With V trimmed by 6 bases and J by 4 bases, 8 bases remained unmatched. For the CDR3, the DNA is TGTGCCAGCAGCGCAGGGGGCCCCTTTTACAATGAGCAGTTCTTC. The encoded protein is CASSAGGPFYNEQFF.

This clonotype was found many times. This rearrangement joins TRBV6-1 to TRBJ2-4; 14 positions agree with TRBD2. The CDR3 spans 15 residues. The V segment lost 4 bases and the J segment 8 bases; nucleotides outside the gene matches: 4. Germline V gene sequence: CDR1 MNHNS, CDR2 SASEGT. CDR3 bases: TGTGCCAGCAGTGCGACTAGCGGGGGGGCGTACATTCAGTACTTC. It is translated as CASSATSGGAYIQYF.

The rearrangement links TRBV19 to TRBJ2-1, with TRBD1 matching 11 bases. This CDR3 comprises 16 residues. V shed 6 bases, J shed 7 bases, and the junction held 11 bases outside the gene matches. The germline V gene encodes CDR1 LNHDA and CDR2 SQIVND (reference sequence). CDR3 sequence reads: CASRFRDRGRGNEQFF. The CDR3 region has the DNA TGTGCCAGTAGGTTTAGGGACAGGGGGAGAGGTAATGAGCAGTTCTTC.

This clonotype was detected ten times or more. The gene calls are TRBV19 and TRBJ1-1; TRBD1 matches at 8 bases. The length of the CDR3 is 13 residues. Germline CDR1 is LNHDA and CDR2 is SQIVND (reference sequence). Trimming took 10 bases from V and 6 from J; bases not matched to a gene: 10. The CDR3 is CATSTGVSAEAFF. In nucleotides, the CDR3 is TGTGCCACATCGACAGGGGTGTCGGCTGAAGCTTTCTTT.

The rearrangement joins TRBV28 to TRBJ2-7, with D possibly being TRBD2 (5 bases). Trimming took 3 bases from V and 3 from J, leaving 12 bases between them. Germline V CDR1 and CDR2: MDHEN, SYDVKM. The CDR3 spans 14 residues. CDR3 in DNA: TGTGCCAGCAGTTTGGGGATCCGGGGCTACGAGCAGTACGTC. Its protein product is CASSLGIRGYEQYV.

V is TRBV6-6 and J is TRBJ1-1; 8 nucleotides line up with TRBD1. Trimming removed 7 bases from V and 4 bases from J; junction bases left unmatched: 2. Germline assignment: CDR1 MNHNY and CDR2 SVGAGI (reference sequence). The CDR3 is 12 amino acids. CDR3 loop: CASTTGGTEAFF. The CDR3 bases are TGTGCCAGCACAACAGGGGGCACTGAAGCTTTCTTT.

This rearrangement joins TRBV5-6 to TRBJ2-7; the D gene is possibly TRBD1 (6 bases). This CDR3 contains 12 residues. Per the germline V gene, CDR1 is SGHDT and CDR2 is YYEEEE. The V end lost 4 bases, the J end lost 12 bases, and 17 bases lay between the germline ends. The CDR3 loop is CASSLPTGELYF. The CDR3 DNA reads TGTGCCAGCAGCCTCCCGACAGGAGAGTTGTACTTC. Combining the CDR3 with reference TRBV5-6 and TRBJ2-7 gives the whole variable domain DAGVTQSPTHLIKTRGQQVTLRCSPKSGHDTVSWYQQALGQGPQFIFQYYEEEERQRGNFPDRFSGHQFPNYSSELNVNALLLGDSALYLCASSLPTGELYFGPGTRLTVT.